The 15 T cell receptor beta chains listed next were all sequenced from one sample in a study of vaccination and CD4 T cells after COVID-19. With the Oncomine TCR Beta short-read assay, DNA from cultured CD4+ T cells was sequenced. Each CDR3 protein is one row after TCRdb ran MiXCR on the PCR reads. The top ten hold less than 15% of the sample, which has approximately 15,000 distinct CDR3 sequences, just over 20% seen once. Treatment of the sample: approximately 9-day PBMC culture with coronavirus spike peptide pools or control peptides (ViraFEST assay). The antigens for these receptors are not known. Sequences were derived from CD4+ T cells from blood, cultured in vitro, sampled before SARS-CoV-2 vaccination. The receptors were sampled from a human donor who received a COVID-19 vaccine.

This clonotype was observed a handful of times. The chain couples TRBV5-1 to TRBJ1-1; D is perhaps TRBD1 (5 bases). Germline-derived CDR1 and CDR2 are SGHRS and YFSETQ. The CDR3 is made up of 14 amino acids. The V gene lost 0 bases and the J gene lost 8 bases, with 14 bases spanning the gap. The CDR3: CASSLAVQGGEAFF. The CDR3 DNA is TGCGCCAGCAGCTTGGCGGTCCAGGGAGGGGAAGCTTTCTTT. The full variable domain, with the rest looked up from reference TRBV5-1 and TRBJ1-1, is KAGVTQTPRYLIKTRGQQVTLSCSPISGHRSVSWYQQTPGQGLQFLFEYFSETQRNKGNFPGRFSGRQFSNSRSEMNVSTLELGDSALYLCASSLAVQGGEAFFGQGTRLTVV.

This clonotype was found a few times. The chain recombines TRBV21-1 with TRBJ2-7; no DNA check was done on the table's D call, TRBD1. TRBV21-1 is given as a pseudogene. This CDR3 contains 11 residues. The CDR3 region is CASKGSYEQYF. CDR3 sequence (DNA): TGTGCCAGCAAGGGGAGTTACGAGCAGTACTTC.

The chain combines TRBV10-3 with TRBJ2-3, with TRBD2 matching over 7 bases. Germline V gene lookup returns CDR1 ENHRY and CDR2 SYGVKD. The CDR3 extends over 15 amino acids. Trimming cost V 11 bases and J 4 bases; bases outside gene matches: 15. The CDR3 region is CASSRTRGGPDTQYF. CDR3 nucleotides: TGTGCCTCTTCCCGGACGCGGGGAGGGCCAGATACGCAGTATTTT.

V gene TRBV20-1 combines with J gene TRBJ1-2; D gene unclear. This CDR3 has 12 amino acids. Looked up from germline, CDR1 is DFQATT and CDR2 is SNEGSKA (reference sequence). The germline V and J ends were trimmed by 4 bases and 9 bases, with 15 bases remaining between them. The CDR3 spells CSAIHGPGSYTF. CDR3 bases: TGCAGTGCTATTCACGGGCCTGGAAGCTACACCTTC.

The gene calls are TRBV6-1 and TRBJ1-2; no clear D gene. The CDR3 sequence is 14 residues long. CDR1 MNHNS and CDR2 SASEGT come from the germline V gene. V was shortened by 5 bases and J by 8 bases, with 18 bases between the two germline ends. The CDR3 nucleotides are TGTGCCAGCAGTACGAGACGACGACTGGGGGGCTACACCTTC. Translated, it gives CASSTRRRLGGYTF.

This clonotype was seen only a few times. CDR3 amino acids: CASQIPAINYGYTF. CDR3 DNA: TGTGCCAGCCAAATCCCCGCCATTAACTATGGCTACACCTTC. The genes are TRBV2 and TRBJ1-2; D is unclear. Germline CDR1 reads SNHLY; CDR2 reads FYNNEI. Between the trimmed V and J ends, which lost 8 bases and 1 base, there was a span of 14 bases. There are 14 residues in the CDR3.

This clonotype was counted a few times. V gene TRBV20-1 combines with J gene TRBJ1-5, with D possibly being TRBD1 (5 bases). Germline V gene lookup returns CDR1 DFQATT and CDR2 SNEGSKA (reference sequence). The CDR3 consists of 14 residues. V was shortened by 4 bases and J by 4 bases, with 14 bases between the two germline ends. The CDR3 here is CSATGGGRNQPQHF. Here the CDR3 DNA reads TGCAGTGCTACCGGGGGTGGCCGAAATCAGCCCCAGCATTTT.

This clonotype is labeled as medium-sized. The chain combines TRBV6-2 or TRBV6-3 with TRBJ1-2; D is possibly TRBD1 (6 bases). The CDR3 has 16 residues. Germline values: CDR1 MNHEY, CDR2 SVGEGT. With 6 bases removed from V and 4 bases from J, the gap between germline ends came to 21 bases. CDR3 DNA sequence: TGTGCCAGCAGGGCAGTTGGATCACAGGGTCTCTATGGCTACACCTTC. Amino acids: CASRAVGSQGLYGYTF.

In this sample, this clonotype turned up a few times. The chain has TRBV19 and TRBJ1-2; the match to TRBD1 covers 8 bases. The CDR3 is made up of 16 amino acids. CDR1 and CDR2 from the germline V gene are LNHDA and SQIVND (reference sequence). Trimming took 3 bases from V and 4 from J; bases not matched to a gene: 10. CDR3 DNA sequence: TGTGCCAGTAGTATTGATACAGGGGGTCCGCTCTATGGCTACACCTTC. Amino acid sequence: CASSIDTGGPLYGYTF. Full variable domain (outside the CDR3, taken from reference TRBV19 and TRBJ1-2): DGGITQSPKYLFRKEGQNVTLSCEQNLNHDAMYWYRQDPGQGLRLIYYSQIVNDFQKGDIAEGYSVSREKKESFPLTVTSAQKNPTAFYLCASSIDTGGPLYGYTFGSGTRLTVV.

This clonotype was counted only a few times. The chain joins TRBV9 to TRBJ1-5; D is unresolved. V was cut by 0 bases and J by 6 bases, with 19 bases left in between. The CDR3 is 17 amino acids. Germline CDR1 SGDLS, CDR2 YYNGEE. CDR3 loop: CASSVGPYPKGGQPQHF. CDR3 sequence (DNA): TGTGCCAGCAGCGTAGGTCCGTACCCCAAGGGCGGTCAGCCCCAGCATTTT.

This clonotype was picked up a small number of times. The gene calls are TRBV6-5 and TRBJ1-5; D call uncertain. With 1 base removed from V and 5 bases from J, the gap between germline ends came to 6 bases. This CDR3 has 13 residues. CDR1 is MNHEY, CDR2 SVGAGI, per germline. CDR3 region: CASSYLTYQPQHF. The CDR3, as DNA: TGTGCCAGCAGTTACTTGACGTATCAGCCCCAGCATTTT.

This chain joins TRBV10-1 and TRBJ1-3; tentatively, D is TRBD1 (5 bases). This CDR3 comprises 13 residues. Germline V lookup: CDR1 WNHNN, CDR2 SYGVQD (reference sequence). V dropped 6 bases and J dropped 2 bases, with 8 bases sitting between them. CDR3 loop: CASSRDPGNTIYF. The DNA of the CDR3 is TGCGCCAGCAGCCGGGACCCTGGAAACACCATATATTTT.

This clonotype was observed a few times. The chain recombines TRBV6-5 with TRBJ1-6; D is unresolved. V dropped 0 bases and J dropped 2 bases, with 5 bases sitting between them. This CDR3 has 15 amino acids. Germline V lookup: CDR1 MNHEY, CDR2 SVGAGI. For the CDR3, the DNA is TGTGCCAGCAGTTACTCGACGCCCTATAATTCACCCCTCCACTTT. Its translation is CASSYSTPYNSPLHF.

V gene TRBV10-3 combines with J gene TRBJ1-2, with D tentatively TRBD1 (5 bases). V was clipped by 4 bases and J by 7 bases, with 10 bases between them. Germline V gene lookup returns CDR1 ENHRY and CDR2 SYGVKD. CDR3 length: 12 amino acids. The DNA for the CDR3 is TGTGCCATCAGTGGGGGGGGTCCTGGCTACACCTTC. Amino acids: CAISGGGPGYTF.

This clonotype has just a few counts. The chain is built from TRBV11-2 and TRBJ2-7, with 8 nucleotides matching TRBD2. Looked up from germline, CDR1 is SGHAT and CDR2 is FQNNGV. The CDR3 is 14 residues long. The J segment lost 0 bases and the V segment lost 10 bases, leaving 8 bases of the junction unmatched. The DNA for the CDR3 is TGTGCCACCGGGGGGGGGATAAGCTCCTACGAGCAGTACTTC. This sequence encodes CATGGGISSYEQYF.